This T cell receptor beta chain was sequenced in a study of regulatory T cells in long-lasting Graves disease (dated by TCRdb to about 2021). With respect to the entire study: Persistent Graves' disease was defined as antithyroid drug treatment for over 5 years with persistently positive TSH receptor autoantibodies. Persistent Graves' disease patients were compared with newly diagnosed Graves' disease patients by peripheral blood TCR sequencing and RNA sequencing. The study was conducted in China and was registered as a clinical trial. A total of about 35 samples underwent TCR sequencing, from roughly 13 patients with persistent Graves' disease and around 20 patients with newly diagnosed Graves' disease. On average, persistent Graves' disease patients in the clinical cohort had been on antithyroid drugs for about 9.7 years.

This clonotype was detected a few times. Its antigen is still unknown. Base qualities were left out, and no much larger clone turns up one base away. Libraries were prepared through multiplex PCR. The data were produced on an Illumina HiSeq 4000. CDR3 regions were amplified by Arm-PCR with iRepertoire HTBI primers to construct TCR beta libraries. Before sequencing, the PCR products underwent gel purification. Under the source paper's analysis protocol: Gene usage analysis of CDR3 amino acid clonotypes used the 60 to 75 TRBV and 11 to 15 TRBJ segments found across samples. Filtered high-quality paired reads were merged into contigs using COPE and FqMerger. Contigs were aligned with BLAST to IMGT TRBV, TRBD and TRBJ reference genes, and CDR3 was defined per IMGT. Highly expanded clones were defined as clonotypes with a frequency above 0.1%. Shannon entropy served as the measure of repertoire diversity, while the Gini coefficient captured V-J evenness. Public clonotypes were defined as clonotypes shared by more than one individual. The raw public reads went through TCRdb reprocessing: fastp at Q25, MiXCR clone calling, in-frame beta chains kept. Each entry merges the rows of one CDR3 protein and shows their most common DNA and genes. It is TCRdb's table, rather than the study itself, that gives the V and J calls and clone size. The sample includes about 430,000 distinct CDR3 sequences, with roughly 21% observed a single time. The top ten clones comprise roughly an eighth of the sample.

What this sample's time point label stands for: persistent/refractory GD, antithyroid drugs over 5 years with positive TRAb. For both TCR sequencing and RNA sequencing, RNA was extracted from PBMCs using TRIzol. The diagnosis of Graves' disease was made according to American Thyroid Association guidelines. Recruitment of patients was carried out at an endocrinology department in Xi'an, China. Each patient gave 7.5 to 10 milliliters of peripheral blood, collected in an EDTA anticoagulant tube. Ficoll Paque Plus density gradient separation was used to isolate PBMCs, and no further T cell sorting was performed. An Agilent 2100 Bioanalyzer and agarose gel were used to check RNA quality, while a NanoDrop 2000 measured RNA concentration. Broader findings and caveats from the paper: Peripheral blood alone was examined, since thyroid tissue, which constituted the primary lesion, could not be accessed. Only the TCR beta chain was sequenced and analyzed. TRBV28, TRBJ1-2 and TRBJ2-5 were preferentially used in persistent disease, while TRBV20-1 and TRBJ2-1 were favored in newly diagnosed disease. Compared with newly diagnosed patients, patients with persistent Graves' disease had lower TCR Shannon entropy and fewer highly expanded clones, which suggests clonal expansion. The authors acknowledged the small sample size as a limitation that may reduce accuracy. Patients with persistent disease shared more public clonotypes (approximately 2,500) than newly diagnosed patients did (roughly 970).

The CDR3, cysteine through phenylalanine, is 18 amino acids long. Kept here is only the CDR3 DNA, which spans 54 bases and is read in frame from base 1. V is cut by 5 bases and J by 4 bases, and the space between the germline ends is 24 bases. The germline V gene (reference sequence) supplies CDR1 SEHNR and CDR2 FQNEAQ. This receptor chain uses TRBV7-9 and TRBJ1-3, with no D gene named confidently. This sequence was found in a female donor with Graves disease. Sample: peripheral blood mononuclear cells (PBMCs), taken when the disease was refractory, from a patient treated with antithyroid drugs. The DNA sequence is TGTGCCAGCAGCCCCACCCTTGGTCTTGCCGTCTCCGGAAACACCATATATTTT. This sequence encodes CASSPTLGLAVSGNTIYF.